What follows are 7 T cell receptor beta chains derived from one specimen sequenced in a study of T cells in women clearing cervical HPV infection. Here immunoSEQ multiplex PCR was the method, and the copy in TCRdb shows in-frame clones only, minus some. With about 24,000 clones in the sample, the ten largest clones hold about 5.7%. The material sequenced was blood buffy coat. All receptors come from a woman aged 18-70 years with a cervical HPV16 infection that either progressed to CIN3+ or cleared (not recorded which).

For this clone: The CDR3 is cut off 3 residues early in the read; its end comes from the germline J gene. The rearrangement joins TRBV5-6 to TRBJ1-2, with D possibly TRBD1 on 5 matching bases. CDR1 is SGHDT, CDR2 YYEEEE, per germline. This CDR3 spans 13 amino acids. V was pared by 0 bases and J by 7 bases, with 10 bases between. CDR3 bases read: TGTGCCAGCAGCTTGGAAGGGGCAGGTGGC. It encodes CASSLEGAGG. The whole CDR3 reads CASSLEGAGGYTF.

For this clone: Relative to the germline gene, one junction end is altered; a read error may explain this. The read comes to an end 3 residues before the CDR3 does, leaving the germline J gene to fill in the end. The chain combines TRBV6-1 with TRBJ2-1; 8 positions match TRBD1. This CDR3 region has 16 residues. The germline gives CDR1 MNHNS, CDR2 SASEGT. Incomplete CDR3 DNA: TGTGCCAGCAGCGAAGCAGGGACAGGTTTTAACAATGAG. As protein: CASSEAGTGFNNE. The CDR3, in full, reads CASSEAGTGFNNEQFF.

A remark on this clone: The observed sequence ends 3 residues before the CDR3 terminus, with the missing tail filled in from the germline J gene. The chain is built from TRBV4-1 and TRBJ2-7; tentative D call: TRBD1 (6 bases). Germline V gene data show CDR1 as MGHRA and CDR2 as YSYEKL. V gave up 1 base and J gave up 2 bases, with 12 bases separating them. The CDR3 consists of 15 residues. The sequenced part of the CDR3 DNA is TGCGCCAGCAGCCAAGTAACAGGGATTACCTACGAG. Protein sequence: CASSQVTGITYE. The full CDR3 protein is CASSQVTGITYEQYF.

About this clone: One end of the junction does not line up with germline, which may come from a read error. Sequencing ends 3 residues short of the CDR3 end; the germline J gene provides the rest. The chain has TRBV7-2 and TRBJ1-2; a possible D gene is TRBD1 (5 bases). The CDR3 totals 15 residues. The V gene's germline CDR1 is SGHTA and CDR2 FQGNSA. Partial CDR3 DNA: TGTGCCAGCAGCTTAGGTGTTAGCGGGGGGTATGAC. It codes for CASSLGVSGGYD. The entire CDR3 is CASSLGVSGGYDYTF. The full variable domain, in which reference TRBV7-2 and TRBJ1-2 provide the parts outside the CDR3, is GAGVSQSPSNKVTEKGKDVELRCDPISGHTALYWYRQSLGQGLEFLIYFQGNSAPDKSGLPSDRFSAERTGGSVSTLTIQRTQQEDSAVYLCASSLGVSGGYDYTFGSGTRLTVV.

A remark on this clone: The CDR3 end falls 3 residues outside the read, so it is completed with the germline J gene. The chain combines TRBV19 with TRBJ1-6, with TRBD1 matching over 7 bases. The CDR3 has 14 residues. Germline trimming cut 5 bases from V and 6 bases from J; bases unmatched to any gene: 4. CDR1 LNHDA and CDR2 SQIVND come from the germline V gene (reference sequence). This chain's CDR3 is CASSPGQPNSPLHF. The CDR3 bases that were read are TGTGCCAGTAGTCCGGGACAGCCTAATTCACCC.

This clone is labeled medium-sized based on frequency. The CDR3 end is not reached by the read, which stops 3 residues before it; the germline J gene fills it in. This chain uses TRBV19 with TRBJ2-5; TRBD2 matches at 7 bases. Germline values: CDR1 LNHDA, CDR2 SQIVND (reference sequence). Unmatched junction bases numbered 17, after V lost 6 bases and J lost 7 bases. This CDR3 comprises 16 residues. CDR3 residues: CASSLPIGSGETTQYF. The sequenced CDR3 bases are TGTGCCAGTAGCCTCCCTATAGGAAGCGGGGAAACGACC.

About this clone itself: The read ends 3 residues shy of where the CDR3 ends; the end is completed using the germline J gene. At the DNA level, this CDR3 is encoded by other sequences in the same sample as well. V usage is TRBV7-6 and J usage is TRBJ1-3; TRBD1 is a possible D gene (5 bases). In germline, CDR1 is SGHVS, CDR2 FNYEAQ. This CDR3 has 16 residues. Trimming pared 0 bases from V and 4 bases from J, leaving 13 bases between. The CDR3 is CASSLAYAGRGNTIYF. Partial CDR3 DNA: TGTGCCAGCAGCTTAGCGTATGCAGGGAGGGGAAACACC.